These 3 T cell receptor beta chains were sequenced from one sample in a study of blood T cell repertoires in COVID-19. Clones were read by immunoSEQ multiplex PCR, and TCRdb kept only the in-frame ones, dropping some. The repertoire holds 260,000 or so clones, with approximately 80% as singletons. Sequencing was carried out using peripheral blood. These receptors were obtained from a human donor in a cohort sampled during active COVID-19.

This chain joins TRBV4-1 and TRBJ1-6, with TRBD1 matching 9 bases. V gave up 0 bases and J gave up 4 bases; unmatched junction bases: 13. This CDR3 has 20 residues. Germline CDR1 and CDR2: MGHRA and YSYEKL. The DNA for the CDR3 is TGCGCCAGCAGCCAAGATCCGGTGACCGGGACAGGGACTTATAATTCACCCCTCCACTTT. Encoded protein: CASSQDPVTGTGTYNSPLHF.

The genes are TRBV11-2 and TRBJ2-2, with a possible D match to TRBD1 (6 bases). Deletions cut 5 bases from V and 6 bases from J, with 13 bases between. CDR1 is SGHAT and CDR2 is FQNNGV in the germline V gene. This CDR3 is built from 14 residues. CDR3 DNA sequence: TGTGCCAGCAGCCCTGCAGGGGCAGCCGGGGAGCTGTTTTTT. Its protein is CASSPAGAAGELFF. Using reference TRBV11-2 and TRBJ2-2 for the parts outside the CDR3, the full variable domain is EAGVAQSPRYKIIEKRQSVAFWCNPISGHATLYWYQQILGQGPKLLIQFQNNGVVDDSQLPKDRFSAERLKGVDSTLKIQPAKLEDSAVYLCASSPAGAAGELFFGEGSRLTVL.

CDR3 in DNA: TGTGCCAGCAGCTTAGGAGGGACAGGGACGGGCGGCTACACCTTC. Encoded protein: CASSLGGTGTGGYTF. The chain uses TRBV7-9 and TRBJ1-2; 9 bases are shared with TRBD1. The CDR3 runs 15 residues. Trimming removed 1 base from V and 8 bases from J; junction bases left unmatched: 8. Germline CDR1 SEHNR, CDR2 FQNEAQ (reference sequence).